This T cell receptor beta chain was profiled in a study of CD8 T cells in ankylosing spondylitis. Overall study results and limits: Disease-linked clones were found to be CD8+ and relatively rare in peripheral blood. In ankylosing spondylitis blood, a motif of seven or eight highly homologous TCR beta variants appeared characteristic. According to the report, clones linked to the disease were significantly enriched in matched synovial fluid samples taken from ankylosing spondylitis patients.

This CDR3 is built from 13 residues. The V end was cut by 8 bases, the J end by 0 bases, with 8 bases between. The germline V gene encodes CDR1 SNHLY and CDR2 FYNNEI. Quantitative 5'-RACE with molecular barcodes generated TCR beta libraries. One entry per CDR3 protein results from TCRdb running MiXCR on the 5' RACE reads. The sample lists 500,000 to 550,000 distinct CDR3 sequences; about 13% were seen once. Remarks on this clonotype: Its target is unknown.

The source of this sequence is a male donor with ankylosing spondylitis. V usage is TRBV2 and J usage is TRBJ1-3; no definite D call. The material sequenced was blood, either unsorted or a sorted T cell fraction (not recorded which). The CDR3 DNA reads TGTGCCAGCGGGCAGTACTCTGGAAACACCATATATTTT. Encoded protein: CASGQYSGNTIYF.